Described below is a single T cell receptor (beta chain) sequence and its context. Its target is not known. This sample is drawn from a study of cytomegalovirus exposure and HLA in healthy donors. About the research overall: Unique TCRs from HLA-typed donors, 80 million to 90 million of them, were held in an early data release.

Healthy bone marrow donors supplied every sample. Vbeta (60) and Jbeta (13) primers were used in the PCR. Method: immunoSEQ multiplex PCR; TCRdb's copy keeps in-frame clones and lacks some. The data contain 150,000 to 200,000 clones, 70% to 80% of them singletons. Overall study results and limits: In a later analysis, HLA-associated beta chains showed higher expansion and lower generation probabilities than comparable chains.

J gave up 9 bases and V 1 base, and 9 bases lay outside the gene matches. Per the germline V gene, CDR1 is SGHRS and CDR2 is YFSETQ. The CDR3 runs 14 residues. Sample: PBMCs. The sequence was collected from a woman aged 30 to 39 in good health and CMV-seropositive. V gene TRBV5-1 combines with J gene TRBJ2-7; 8 bases line up with TRBD2. CDR3 sequence reads: CASSLIDGRVRQYF. CDR3 bases: TGCGCCAGCAGCTTGATCGACGGGAGGGTAAGGCAGTACTTC. Together with reference TRBV5-1 and TRBJ2-7, the CDR3 gives the full variable domain: KAGVTQTPRYLIKTRGQQVTLSCSPISGHRSVSWYQQTPGQGLQFLFEYFSETQRNKGNFPGRFSGRQFSNSRSEMNVSTLELGDSALYLCASSLIDGRVRQYFGPGTRLTVT.